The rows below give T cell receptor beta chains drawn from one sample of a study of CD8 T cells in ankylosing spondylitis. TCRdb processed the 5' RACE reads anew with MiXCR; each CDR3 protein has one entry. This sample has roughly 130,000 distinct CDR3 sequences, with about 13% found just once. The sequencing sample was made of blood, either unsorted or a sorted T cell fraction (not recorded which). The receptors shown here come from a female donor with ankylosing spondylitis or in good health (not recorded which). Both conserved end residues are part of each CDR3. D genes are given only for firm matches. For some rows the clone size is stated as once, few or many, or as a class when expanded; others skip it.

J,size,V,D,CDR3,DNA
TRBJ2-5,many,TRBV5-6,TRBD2,CASSLVGGGAVETQYF,TGTGCCAGCAGCTTGGTAGGCGGGGGGGCCGTGGAGACCCAGTACTTC
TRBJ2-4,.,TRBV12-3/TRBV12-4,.,CASSLEGVAKNIQYF,TGTGCCAGCAGTTTGGAAGGGGTAGCCAAAAACATTCAGTACTTC
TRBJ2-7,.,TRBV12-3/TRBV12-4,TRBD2,CVSSPRTSGRALGEQYF,TGTGTCAGCAGTCCTCGGACTAGCGGGAGGGCCTTAGGCGAGCAGTACTTC
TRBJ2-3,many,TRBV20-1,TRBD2,CSARLAGGADTQYF,TGCAGTGCCAGACTAGCGGGAGGGGCAGATACGCAGTATTTT
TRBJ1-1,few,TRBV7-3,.,CASSAGDRMNTEAFF,TGTGCCAGCAGCGCGGGGGACCGCATGAACACTGAAGCTTTCTTT
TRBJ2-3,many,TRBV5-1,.,CASSLIGLLTDTQYF,TGCGCCAGCAGCTTGATAGGACTACTCACAGATACGCAGTATTTT
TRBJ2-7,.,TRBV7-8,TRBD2,CASSLEGTSAYEQYF,TGTGCCAGCAGCTTAGAAGGCACTAGCGCCTACGAGCAGTACTTC
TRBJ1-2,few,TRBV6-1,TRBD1,CASSDPPGGDGYTF,TGTGCCAGCAGTGACCCCCCAGGGGGCGATGGCTACACCTTC
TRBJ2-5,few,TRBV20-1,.,CSAPGGPIETQYF,TGCAGTGCGCCCGGGGGGCCAATCGAGACCCAGTACTTC
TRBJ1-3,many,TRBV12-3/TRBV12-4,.,CASSNRVMNSGNTIYF,TGTGCCAGCAGTAACAGGGTAATGAACTCTGGAAACACCATATATTTT
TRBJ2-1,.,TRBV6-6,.,CASTHGGGNEQFF,TGTGCCAGCACCCACGGGGGCGGGAATGAGCAGTTCTTC
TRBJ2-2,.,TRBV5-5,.,CASSLDYRRSTGELFF,TGTGCCAGCAGCTTGGACTACCGACGGAGCACCGGGGAGCTGTTTTTT
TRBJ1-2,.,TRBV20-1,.,CSTNSGIGGGYTF,TGCAGTACCAACTCCGGGATCGGTGGTGGCTACACCTTC
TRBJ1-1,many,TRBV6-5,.,CASSYSANTEAFF,TGTGCCAGCAGTTACTCGGCGAACACTGAAGCTTTCTTT
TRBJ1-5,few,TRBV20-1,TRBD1,CSAPQGSNQPQHF,TGCAGTGCACCACAGGGGAGCAATCAGCCCCAGCATTTT
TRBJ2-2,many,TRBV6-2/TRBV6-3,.,CASSRRPGELFF,TGTGCCAGCAGTCGGCGGCCCGGGGAGCTGTTTTTT
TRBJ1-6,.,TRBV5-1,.,CASSIQGSSTPLHF,TGCGCCAGCAGTATCCAGGGATCCAGTACACCCCTCCACTTT
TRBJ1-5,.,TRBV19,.,CASRSWTGPQQPQHF,TGTGCCAGTAGGAGCTGGACCGGACCGCAACAGCCCCAGCATTTT
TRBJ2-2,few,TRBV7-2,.,CASSLATTGELFF,TGTGCCAGCAGCCTAGCGACCACCGGGGAGCTGTTTTTT
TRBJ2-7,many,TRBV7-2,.,CASSLIGVYEQYF,TGTGCCAGCAGCTTAATCGGGGTCTACGAGCAGTACTTC
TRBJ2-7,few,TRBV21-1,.,CASSKAPTGRYEQYF,TGTGCCAGCAGCAAAGCACCGACAGGGAGGTACGAGCAGTACTTC
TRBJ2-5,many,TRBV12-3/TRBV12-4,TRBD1,CASGLGQGQYF,TGTGCCAGCGGTCTAGGACAGGGTCAGTACTTC
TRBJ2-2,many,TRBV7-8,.,CASSFRTQGFNTGELFF,TGTGCCAGCAGCTTTCGTACACAGGGCTTCAACACCGGGGAGCTGTTTTTT
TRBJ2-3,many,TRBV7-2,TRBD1,CASSLGGLRGRRNTQYF,TGTGCCAGCAGCTTAGGAGGTTTGAGGGGGCGCAGGAATACGCAGTATTTT
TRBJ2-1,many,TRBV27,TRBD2,CASSLTGTNYNEQFF,TGTGCCAGCAGCTTAACCGGGACTAACTACAATGAGCAGTTCTTC
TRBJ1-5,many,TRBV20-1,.,CSASPGLNQPQHF,TGCAGTGCTAGCCCCGGCCTCAATCAGCCCCAGCATTTT
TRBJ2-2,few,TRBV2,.,CASSESGRLNTGELFF,TGTGCCAGCAGTGAATCGGGACGCCTGAACACCGGGGAGCTGTTTTTT
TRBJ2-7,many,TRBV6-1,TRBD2,CASSQLADSYEQYF,TGTGCCAGCAGCCAACTAGCGGACTCCTACGAGCAGTACTTC
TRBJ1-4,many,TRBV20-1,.,CSTSLGKGEEKLFF,TGCAGTACCAGCCTCGGGAAAGGGGAGGAAAAACTGTTTTTT
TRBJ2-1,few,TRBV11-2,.,CASSLEWAIYNEQFF,TGTGCCAGCAGCTTAGAATGGGCGATATACAATGAGCAGTTCTTC
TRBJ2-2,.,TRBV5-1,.,CASSYGTLGELFF,TGCGCCAGCAGCTACGGGACTCTCGGGGAGCTGTTTTTT
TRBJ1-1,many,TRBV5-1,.,CASSLVTEVEAFF,TGCGCCAGCAGCTTGGTTACAGAGGTTGAAGCTTTCTTT
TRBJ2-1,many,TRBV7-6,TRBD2,CASSLGAKRDYNEQFF,TGTGCCAGCAGCCTAGGGGCGAAGCGGGACTACAATGAGCAGTTCTTC
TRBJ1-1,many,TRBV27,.,CASRERVMNTEAFF,TGTGCCAGCAGAGAACGGGTCATGAACACTGAAGCTTTCTTT
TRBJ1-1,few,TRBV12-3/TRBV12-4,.,CASSSRRGGGITEAFF,TGTGCCAGCAGTTCCCGTCGGGGAGGGGGTATCACTGAAGCTTTCTTT
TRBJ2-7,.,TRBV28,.,CASSLLGALSSYEQYF,TGTGCCAGCAGTTTATTGGGGGCCCTTAGCTCCTACGAGCAGTACTTC
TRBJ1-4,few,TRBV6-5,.,CASSYARPGARVKLFF,TGTGCCAGCAGTTATGCCCGCCCGGGGGCGCGTGTAAAACTGTTTTTT
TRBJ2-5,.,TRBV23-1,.,CASSQSTGAHETQYF,TGCGCCAGCAGTCAATCGACGGGGGCTCACGAGACCCAGTACTTC
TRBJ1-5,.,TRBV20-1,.,CSATHVSQPQHF,TGCAGTGCCACACACGTAAGCCAGCCCCAGCATTTT
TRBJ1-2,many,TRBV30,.,CAWSGYYGYTF,TGTGCCTGGAGCGGGTACTATGGCTACACCTTC
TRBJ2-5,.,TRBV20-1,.,CSGRQEQETQYF,TGCAGTGGGAGACAGGAGCAAGAGACCCAGTACTTC
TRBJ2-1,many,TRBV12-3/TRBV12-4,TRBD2,CASSLAGTTLFEQFF,TGTGCCAGCAGTTTAGCCGGGACTACCCTCTTCGAGCAGTTCTTC
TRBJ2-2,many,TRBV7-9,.,CASSFEPGELFF,TGTGCCAGCAGCTTCGAGCCCGGGGAGCTGTTTTTT
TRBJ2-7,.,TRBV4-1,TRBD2,CASSQGSSGGLNEQYF,TGCGCCAGCAGCCAAGGGTCCAGCGGGGGGCTTAACGAGCAGTACTTC
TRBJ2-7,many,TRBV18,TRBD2,CASSPTSDAEQYF,TGTGCCAGCTCACCAACTAGCGATGCCGAGCAGTACTTC